This passage covers 15 T cell receptor beta chains from one sample sequenced in a study of shared clonotypes between healthy human individuals. Generated by immunoSEQ multiplex PCR, the TCRdb table keeps only in-frame clones and is missing some. The sample yields roughly 2.2 million clones, less than 95% seen once. Sequencing input: naive CD4+ T cells from PBMCs. Subset given: CD45RA+ positively selected. These receptors all come from a man aged 18 to 30 in good health. Some clones in this sample may be carry-over from other donors' samples.

This clone is a singleton in its sample. DNA of the CDR3: TGCAGCGTTGCAAGGGGTTTCGACAATGAGCAGTTCTTC. Its translation: CSVARGFDNEQFF. The chain has TRBV29-1 and TRBJ2-1, with a tentative D call TRBD1 (5 bases). CDR1 and CDR2 (germline): SQVTM, ANQGSEA. The CDR3 spans 13 residues. V was trimmed by 4 bases and J by 5 bases, leaving 12 bases between them.

The rearrangement joins TRBV29-1 to TRBJ2-7; D remains ambiguous. Germline assignment: CDR1 SQVTM and CDR2 ANQGSEA. Trimming took off 6 bases at V and 5 bases at J, with 17 bases between the two ends. This CDR3 is 13 amino acids long. The CDR3 spells CSVYSSPRNEQYF. The CDR3 DNA reads TGCAGCGTCTACTCTAGTCCTAGGAACGAGCAGTACTTC.

Of note for this clone: Other DNA sequences in this specimen translate into the identical CDR3. This chain uses TRBV30 with TRBJ2-1; 7 nucleotides align to TRBD2. CDR1 and CDR2 (germline): GTSNPN, SVGIG (reference sequence). V lost 0 bases to trimming and J lost 0 bases; unmatched junction nucleotides: 5. This CDR3 spans 16 amino acids. In DNA form, the CDR3 reads TGTGCCTGGAGTGTATTGGGGGGGAGCTCCTACAATGAGCAGTTCTTC. Its translation: CAWSVLGGSSYNEQFF.

V usage is TRBV5-1 and J usage is TRBJ2-7, with 9 positions matching TRBD1. CDR1 is SGHRS, CDR2 YFSETQ, per germline. The CDR3 spans 16 residues. V trimming: 4 bases; J trimming: 6 bases; junction bases outside the gene matches: 14. CDR3 nucleotides: TGCGCCAGCAGCCCAGCCCCGGGACAGGGTTTTTCCGAGCAGTACTTC. This codes for CASSPAPGQGFSEQYF.

The DNA for the CDR3 is TGTGCCAGCAGTACCCAAGGACAGTTAATCGCTGAAGCTTTCTTT. Its translation is CASSTQGQLIAEAFF. The chain combines TRBV28 with TRBJ1-1; a possible D gene is TRBD1 (6 bases). The CDR3 runs to 15 residues. Trimming removed 5 bases from V and 6 bases from J, with 19 bases in between. CDR1 is MDHEN, CDR2 SYDVKM, per germline.

The chain employs TRBV5-1 and TRBJ2-3, with D perhaps TRBD1 (6 bases). Germline V lookup: CDR1 SGHRS, CDR2 YFSETQ. The V and J ends lost 1 base and 2 bases respectively, with 11 bases between them. This CDR3 is 15 amino acids long. The CDR3 region is CASSLFVGATDTQYF. The CDR3, as DNA: TGCGCCAGCAGCTTGTTTGTGGGGGCCACAGATACGCAGTATTTT. The entire variable domain, with the rest obtained from reference TRBV5-1 and TRBJ2-3, is as follows: KAGVTQTPRYLIKTRGQQVTLSCSPISGHRSVSWYQQTPGQGLQFLFEYFSETQRNKGNFPGRFSGRQFSNSRSEMNVSTLELGDSALYLCASSLFVGATDTQYFGPGTRLTVL.

CDR3 loop: CASSQSNSPLHF. The DNA of the CDR3 is TGTGCCAGCTCACAGTCCAATTCACCCCTCCACTTT. The V call is TRBV18, the J call TRBJ1-6; D ambiguous. This CDR3 region has 12 residues. V was cut by 4 bases and J by 7 bases, with 5 bases left in between. Germline loops: CDR1 KGHSH, CDR2 LQKENI.

Worth noting for this clone: At one boundary the junction diverges from the germline segment, which might be a read error. V usage is TRBV29-1 and J usage is TRBJ2-3, with TRBD2 identical over 8 bases. Per the germline V gene, CDR1 is SQVTM and CDR2 is ANQGSEA. The CDR3 covers 15 residues. For the CDR3, the DNA is TGCAGCGTTGATCAACTAGCGGAGCTCACAAATACGCAGTATTTT. It yields the protein CSVDQLAELTNTQYF.

As concerns this clone: This same CDR3 is encoded by further DNA sequences in the sample. The CDR3 sequence is CASSLEGGDTQYF. The CDR3 coding sequence is TGCGCCAGCAGCTTGGAAGGGGGAGATACGCAGTATTTT. The genes are TRBV5-1 and TRBJ2-3; D is perhaps TRBD1 (6 bases). CDR3 length: 13 amino acids. Trimming left V 0 bases short and J 5 bases short, with 7 bases between. Germline-derived CDR1 and CDR2 are SGHRS and YFSETQ.

V is TRBV28 and J is TRBJ2-4; 12 bases match TRBD1. CDR3 length: 18 amino acids. Looked up from germline, CDR1 is MDHEN and CDR2 is SYDVKM. V was pared by 3 bases and J by 1 base, with 7 bases of the junction left unmatched. The CDR3 spells CASSFGDRGRSAKNIQYF. In DNA, the CDR3 is TGTGCCAGCAGTTTCGGGGACAGGGGGCGTTCGGCCAAAAACATTCAGTACTTC.

The V call is TRBV2, the J call TRBJ2-7; TRBD2 matches 9 bases. Germline CDR1 reads SNHLY; CDR2 reads FYNNEI. Trimming removed 9 bases from V and 3 bases from J; junction bases left unmatched: 15. CDR3 length: 16 amino acids. The CDR3 protein is CASAEGPASGIYEQYF. The CDR3 DNA is TGTGCCAGTGCCGAAGGGCCGGCTAGCGGGATCTACGAGCAGTACTTC.

With regard to this clone: The sample holds other DNA sequences that translate to the same CDR3. This chain links TRBV5-1 with TRBJ2-3; TRBD1 might be the D (5 bases). The CDR3 consists of 15 residues. The ends were cut back, 4 bases at V and 2 bases at J, with 14 bases in the middle. In germline, CDR1 is SGHRS, CDR2 YFSETQ. CDR3 bases: TGCGCCAGCAGCAGGGGCGGTGTGAACACAGATACGCAGTATTTT. This translates into CASSRGGVNTDTQYF.

The chain has TRBV9 and TRBJ2-2; the D gene could be TRBD1 or TRBD2 (5 bases each). V was pared by 4 bases and J by 4 bases, with 20 bases between. CDR1 is SGDLS and CDR2 is YYNGEE in the germline V gene. CDR3 length equals 17 residues. This chain's CDR3 is CASSPTGHSGFTGELFF. The DNA of the CDR3 is TGTGCCAGCAGCCCTACCGGACACAGCGGTTTCACCGGGGAGCTGTTTTTT. Drawing the rest from reference TRBV9 and TRBJ2-2, the complete variable domain is DSGVTQTPKHLITATGQRVTLRCSPRSGDLSVYWYQQSLDQGLQFLIQYYNGEERAKGNILERFSAQQFPDLHSELNLSSLELGDSALYFCASSPTGHSGFTGELFFGEGSRLTVL.

This clone was observed once. CDR3: CASSLAGRPPHSSGANVLTF. CDR3 nucleotide sequence: TGTGCCAGCAGCTTAGCGGGCAGACCTCCCCATAGCTCTGGGGCCAACGTCCTGACTTTC. The V gene is TRBV7-2, the J gene TRBJ2-6; D call uncertain. This CDR3 has 20 amino acids. Trimming shortened V by 0 bases and J by 0 bases, and 18 bases separated the two germline ends. Germline V gene lookup returns CDR1 SGHTA and CDR2 FQGNSA.

V gene TRBV6-6 combines with J gene TRBJ2-4, with D perhaps given as TRBD1 or TRBD2 (5 bases each). Germline V gene lookup returns CDR1 MNHNY and CDR2 SVGAGI (reference sequence). Trimming stripped 6 bases from V and 8 bases from J, with 8 bases between. This CDR3 has 11 residues. The CDR3 here is CASRRGDIQYF. DNA for the CDR3: TGTGCCAGCAGGAGGGGAGACATTCAGTACTTC.